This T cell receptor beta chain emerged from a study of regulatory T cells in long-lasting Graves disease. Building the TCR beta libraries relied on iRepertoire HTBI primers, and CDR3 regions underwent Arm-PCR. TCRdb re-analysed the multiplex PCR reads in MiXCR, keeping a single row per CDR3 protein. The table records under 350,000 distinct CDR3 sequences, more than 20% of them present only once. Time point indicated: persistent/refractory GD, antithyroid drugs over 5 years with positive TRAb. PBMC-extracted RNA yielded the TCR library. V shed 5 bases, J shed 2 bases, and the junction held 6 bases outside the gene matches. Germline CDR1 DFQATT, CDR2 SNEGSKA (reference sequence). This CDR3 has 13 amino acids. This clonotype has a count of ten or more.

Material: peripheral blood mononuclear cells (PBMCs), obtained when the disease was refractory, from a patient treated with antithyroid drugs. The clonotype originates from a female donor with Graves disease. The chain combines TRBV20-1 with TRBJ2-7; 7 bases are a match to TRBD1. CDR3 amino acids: CSASDRDPYEQYF. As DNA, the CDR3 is TGCAGTGCTTCCGACAGGGACCCCTACGAGCAGTACTTC.